This TCR beta chain emerged from a study of cytomegalovirus exposure and HLA in healthy donors. Findings and caveats of the study: A few CMV-associated chains proved CMV antigen-specific in vitro.

TCRdb's table, derived via immunoSEQ multiplex PCR, lists solely in-frame clones and lacks some. The data contain tens of thousands of clones, 89% of them singletons. For this clone: The antigen is undetermined.

The specimen was PBMCs. The sequence was collected from a woman younger than 35 in good health and CMV-seronegative.

The CDR3 here is CASSQPGGHTEAFF. The CDR3 bases are TGTGCCAGCAGCCAACCAGGGGGCCACACTGAAGCTTTCTTT. The chain combines TRBV14 with TRBJ1-1, with 8 bases aligning to TRBD1. Germline loops: CDR1 SGHDN, CDR2 FVKESK. The CDR3 has 14 amino acids. V lost 2 bases and J lost 3; bases outside the gene matches: 2.